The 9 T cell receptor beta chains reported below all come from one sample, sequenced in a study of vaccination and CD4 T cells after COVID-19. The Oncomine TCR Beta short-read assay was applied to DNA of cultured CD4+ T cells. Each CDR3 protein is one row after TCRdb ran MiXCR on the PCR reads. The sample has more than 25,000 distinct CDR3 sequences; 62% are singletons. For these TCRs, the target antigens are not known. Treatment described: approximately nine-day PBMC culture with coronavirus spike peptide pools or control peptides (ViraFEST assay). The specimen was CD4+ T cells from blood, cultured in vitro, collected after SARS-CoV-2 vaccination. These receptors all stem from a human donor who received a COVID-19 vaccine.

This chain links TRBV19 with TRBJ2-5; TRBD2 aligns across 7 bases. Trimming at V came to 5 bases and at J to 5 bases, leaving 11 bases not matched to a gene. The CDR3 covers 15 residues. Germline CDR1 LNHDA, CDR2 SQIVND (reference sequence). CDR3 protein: CASSPERGLGETQYF. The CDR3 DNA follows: TGTGCCAGTAGTCCGGAGCGGGGTCTGGGGGAGACCCAGTACTTC.

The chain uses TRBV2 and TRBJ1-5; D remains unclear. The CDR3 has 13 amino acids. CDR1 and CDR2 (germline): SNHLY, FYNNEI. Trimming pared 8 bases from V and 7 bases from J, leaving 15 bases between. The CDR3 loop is CASGRLREQPQHF. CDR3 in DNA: TGTGCCAGCGGCAGGTTGCGCGAACAGCCCCAGCATTTT.

Here the CDR3 reads CASSNPRLAWNNEQFF. CDR3 DNA sequence: TGTGCCAGCAGCAATCCACGACTAGCGTGGAACAATGAGCAGTTCTTC. V usage is TRBV6-1 and J usage is TRBJ2-1, with 8 nucleotides matching TRBD2. The CDR3 contains 16 residues. Germline assignment: CDR1 MNHNS and CDR2 SASEGT. Unmatched junction bases numbered 12, after V lost 6 bases and J lost 5 bases.

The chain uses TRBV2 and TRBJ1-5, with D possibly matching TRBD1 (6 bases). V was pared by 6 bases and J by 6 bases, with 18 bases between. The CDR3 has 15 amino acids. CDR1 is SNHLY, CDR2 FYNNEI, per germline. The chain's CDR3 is CASSDVDGGRQPQHF. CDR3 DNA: TGTGCCAGCAGCGACGTCGATGGGGGCCGTCAGCCCCAGCATTTT.

CDR3 protein: CAWRFKGADTQYF. As DNA, the CDR3 is TGTGCCTGGAGATTTAAGGGGGCAGATACGCAGTATTTT. The rearrangement joins TRBV30 to TRBJ2-3; tentatively, D is TRBD1 (6 bases). This CDR3 is 13 amino acids long. Germline-derived CDR1 and CDR2 are GTSNPN and SVGIG (reference sequence). V was trimmed by 3 bases and J by 4 bases, leaving 11 bases between them.

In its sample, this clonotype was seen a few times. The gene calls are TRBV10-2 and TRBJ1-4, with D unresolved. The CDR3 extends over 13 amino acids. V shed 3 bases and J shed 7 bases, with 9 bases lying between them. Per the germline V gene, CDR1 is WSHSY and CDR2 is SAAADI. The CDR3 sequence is CASSDRDGEKLFF. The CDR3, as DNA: TGCGCCAGCAGTGACAGAGACGGTGAAAAACTGTTTTTT.

CDR3 residues: CASSIGEDTDTQYF. The CDR3 nucleotides read TGTGCCAGTAGTATCGGAGAAGACACAGATACGCAGTATTTT. The J gene is TRBJ2-3, the V gene TRBV19, with D hard to call. The CDR3 spans 14 residues. CDR1 and CDR2 from the germline V gene are LNHDA and SQIVND (reference sequence). V was shortened by 3 bases and J by 2 bases, with 9 bases between the two germline ends.

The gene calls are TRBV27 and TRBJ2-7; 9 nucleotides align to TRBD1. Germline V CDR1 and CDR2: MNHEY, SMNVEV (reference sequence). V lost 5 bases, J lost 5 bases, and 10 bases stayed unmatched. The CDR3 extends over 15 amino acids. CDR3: CASSTAGTGSHEQYF. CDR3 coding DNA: TGTGCCAGCAGTACAGCCGGGACAGGGTCCCACGAGCAGTACTTC.

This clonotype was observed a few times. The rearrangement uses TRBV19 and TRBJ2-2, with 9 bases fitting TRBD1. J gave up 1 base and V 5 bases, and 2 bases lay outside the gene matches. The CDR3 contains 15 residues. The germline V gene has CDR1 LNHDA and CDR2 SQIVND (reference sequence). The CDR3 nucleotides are TGTGCCAGTAGTCGGACAGGGGAGAACACCGGGGAGCTGTTTTTT. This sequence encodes CASSRTGENTGELFF.